A selection of T cell receptor beta chains follows, all from one sample in a study of cytomegalovirus exposure and HLA in healthy donors. Sequencing used immunoSEQ multiplex PCR; TCRdb keeps in-frame clones, though not all of them. The sample lists 120,000 to 150,000 clones; approximately 87% were seen once. The sample consisted of PBMCs. The receptor source for this set is a man aged 18 to 29 in good health and CMV-seronegative. Both conserved end residues are part of each CDR3. The order of the fields is V gene, J gene, D gene, clone size, CDR3 protein, CDR3 DNA. The D gene is left open where the match is weak. Clone size is given for some rows only: seen once, a few or many times, or a class if the clone is expanded.

>TRBV5-6|TRBJ1-3|-|-
CASSFRGRLSGNTIYF
TGTGCCAGCAGCTTCCGTGGCAGGTTATCTGGAAACACCATATATTTT
>TRBV15|TRBJ2-1|-|-
CATSRGLGEGAEQFF
TGTGCCACCAGCAGAGGACTAGGGGAAGGTGCTGAGCAGTTCTTC
>TRBV11-2|TRBJ2-7|TRBD2|few
CASSPMGLAGEEQYF
TGTGCCAGCAGCCCCATGGGTCTAGCGGGAGAGGAGCAGTACTTC
>TRBV5-1|TRBJ2-5|-|-
CASSSGPSGETQYF
TGCGCCAGCAGCTCCGGACCCTCGGGGGAGACCCAGTACTTC
>TRBV19|TRBJ1-2|TRBD1|-
CASSKTLDRGHYGYTF
TGTGCCAGTAGTAAGACCTTGGACAGGGGTCATTATGGCTACACCTTC
>TRBV18|TRBJ2-5|-|-
CASHDVAGKETQYF
TGTGCCAGCCATGACGTCGCGGGCAAAGAGACCCAGTACTTC
>TRBV7-6|TRBJ1-6|-|-
CASLGEAYYNSPLHF
TGTGCCAGCTTAGGGGAAGCTTACTATAATTCACCCCTCCACTTT
>TRBV7-9|TRBJ1-2|TRBD1|-
CASSFPTGQAAGDEGYTF
TGTGCCAGCAGCTTCCCCACGGGACAGGCGGCAGGAGATGAGGGCTACACCTTC
>TRBV9|TRBJ2-1|TRBD2|-
CASSVSGGRGSYNEQFF
TGTGCCAGCAGCGTAAGCGGGGGCCGAGGATCCTACAATGAGCAGTTCTTC
>TRBV6-1|TRBJ1-5|-|few
CASSETRYSNQPQHF
TGTGCCAGCAGTGAAACTCGATATAGCAATCAGCCCCAGCATTTT
>TRBV6-1|TRBJ2-5|-|-
CASKRDARVQETQYF
TGTGCCAGCAAAAGAGATGCCCGGGTCCAAGAGACCCAGTACTTC
>TRBV5-6|TRBJ2-3|-|-
CASSLGSGRTDTQYF
TGTGCCAGCAGCTTGGGTAGCGGTCGCACAGATACGCAGTATTTT
>TRBV9|TRBJ2-2|-|-
CASSVAITGELFF
TGTGCCAGCAGCGTAGCTATTACCGGGGAGCTGTTTTTT
>TRBV10-3|TRBJ1-2|-|-
CAISERALQGYGYTF
TGTGCCATCAGTGAACGGGCCCTCCAGGGCTATGGCTACACCTTC
>TRBV6-5|TRBJ2-7|TRBD1|few
CASSQRQGGYEQYF
TGTGCCAGCAGTCAACGACAGGGTGGCTACGAGCAGTACTTC
>TRBV25-1|TRBJ2-5|-|-
CASSDSTAQETQYF
TGTGCCAGCAGTGACTCGACAGCCCAAGAGACCCAGTACTTC
>TRBV7-8|TRBJ1-5|-|-
CASSSSRGIGYLLGQPQHF
TGTGCCAGCAGCTCATCGAGAGGGATAGGGTACCTTCTGGGTCAGCCCCAGCATTTT
>TRBV10-3|TRBJ2-3|-|-
CAISPGHASTDTQYF
TGTGCCATCAGCCCGGGACACGCTAGCACAGATACGCAGTATTTT
>TRBV13|TRBJ2-3|-|-
CASSPRGFMSTDTQYF
TGTGCCAGCAGCCCCCGCGGGTTTATGAGCACAGATACGCAGTATTTT
>TRBV7-2|TRBJ2-3|-|-
CASSLAGQRTDTQYF
TGTGCCAGCAGCTTGGCGGGGCAACGCACAGATACGCAGTATTTT
>TRBV6-1|TRBJ1-2|TRBD1|-
CASSAPETGVSVDGYTF
TGTGCCAGCAGTGCTCCTGAGACAGGGGTTTCGGTTGATGGCTACACCTTC
>TRBV6-5|TRBJ1-2|TRBD1|-
CASSYARQGAGFSYTF
TGTGCCAGCAGTTACGCCCGACAGGGGGCAGGTTTCAGCTACACCTTC
>TRBV5-4|TRBJ2-4|TRBD1|-
CASSSIPDRVGNIQYF
TGTGCCAGCAGCTCAATACCCGACAGGGTCGGAAACATTCAGTACTTC
>TRBV5-1|TRBJ1-1|-|-
CASSLDGGHTEAFF
TGCGCCAGCAGCTTGGATGGGGGCCACACTGAAGCTTTCTTT
>TRBV27|TRBJ2-7|-|-
CASPSQGTGGPGLAVTSSYEQYF
TGTGCCAGCCCATCTCAAGGGACAGGGGGCCCGGGACTAGCGGTAACTAGCTCCTACGAGCAGTACTTC
>TRBV5-6|TRBJ2-3|-|once
CASSLGLGSTDTQYF
TGTGCCAGCAGCTTGGGACTAGGCAGCACAGATACGCAGTATTTT
>TRBV27|TRBJ1-1|-|-
CASTLIDRTNTEAFF
TGTGCCAGCACCCTCATAGATCGAACCAACACTGAAGCTTTCTTT